This T cell receptor beta chain is from a study of early T cells in non-severe SARS-CoV-2 infection (dated by TCRdb to 2020 to 2022). A note on the overall study: Because TCR sequencing was done on bulk RNA from unsorted whole blood, the alpha and beta chains could not be paired. Broad study findings and their caveats: VDJdb matching was skewed toward anti-spike CD8 responses and likely underestimated virus-specific expansions by missing private and CD4 specificities.

Set within a cohort of healthcare workers in London, UK, this nested case-control study involved weekly PCR testing of nasopharyngeal swabs along with blood sampling. Healthcare workers were recruited during the week of the UK lockdown, between 23 and 31 March 2020, and followed weekly for up to roughly 15 weeks. The CDR3, cysteine through phenylalanine, is 17 amino acids long. The CDR3 DNA has 51 bases and is translated from base 1. From V the trimming removes 0 bases and from J it removes 6 bases, while the gene matches leave 7 bases of the junction unaccounted for. From the germline V gene, CDR1 is SGHNT and CDR2 is YENEEA. Preparation of the library involved 5' RACE. TCRdb lists the instrument as NextSeq 500. The TCR library protocol attached unique molecular identifiers to individual cDNA molecules to correct for sequencing error and PCR bias. Both TCR alpha and beta chains were sequenced, and tight co-correlation was observed between alpha and beta sequence abundances in each sample. Under the source paper's analysis protocol: Decombinator V4 was used to annotate the V gene, J gene and CDR3 of the TCR sequences. Expanded TCRs were defined as changing significantly between any two time points under a Poisson model with p below 0.0001. Abundances of TCRs were expressed as counts per million after normalisation to the total number of TCRs sequenced in each sample. MAIT TCRs were defined by TRAV1-2 paired with TRAJ12, TRAJ20 or TRAJ33, and iNKT TCRs by TRAV10 paired with TRAJ18. VDJdb, accessed 1 November 2021, was searched for CMV, EBV and SARS-CoV-2 annotated TCRs, excluding TCRs annotated for multiple antigens. The public reads were run again by TCRdb, first through fastp at Q25 and then through MiXCR, and only productive beta chains were kept. CDR3 protein duplicates are merged, each entry listing the most common genes and DNA. What appears here as the V and J calls and clone size reflects TCRdb's work, not the paper's. The sample data list approximately 48,000 distinct CDR3 sequences, and about 6% of these were observed just once. Less than 3.5% of the sample goes to the ten largest clones.

This clonotype has ten or more counts. It lacks a known antigen. No base-level quality is on record; no much larger clone is a single base apart. This specimen consisted of whole blood, obtained at baseline. The sequence was collected from an adult who was a healthcare worker with PCR-confirmed SARS-CoV-2 infection or an uninfected control (not recorded which). The chain is made from TRBV11-3 and TRBJ2-1; 11 of the junction bases match TRBD1. The DNA is TGTGCCAGCAGCTTAGATTTCGGACAGGGGGCCCCCAATGAGCAGTTCTTC. Translated, this gives CASSLDFGQGAPNEQFF.